Presented here are 17 T cell receptor beta chains from one specimen sequenced in a study of blood T cell repertoires in COVID-19. Only in-frame clones appear in the TCRdb table, and some are missing; sequencing was by immunoSEQ multiplex PCR. In the table there are about 160,000 clones, approximately 80% of which are singletons. Source material: PBMCs or T cells enriched from blood (not recorded which). Every receptor here comes from a man aged 35-49 years who had recovered from COVID-19.

The chain has TRBV6-6 and TRBJ1-6; the D is unclear. V was clipped by 5 bases and J by 9 bases, with 20 bases between them. CDR3 length: 16 residues. Per germline, CDR1 MNHNY and CDR2 SVGAGI (reference sequence). CDR3 in amino acids: CASSRAPSKAGSPLHF. The CDR3 DNA reads TGTGCCAGCAGTCGAGCACCTTCCAAAGCGGGTTCACCCCTCCACTTT.

CDR3 sequence reads: CASRIGTAYTAFF. The CDR3 DNA sequence: TGTGCCAGCAGAATTGGGACAGCTTATACGGCTTTCTTT. The rearrangement joins TRBV27 to TRBJ1-1; 7 nucleotides match TRBD1. This CDR3 contains 13 residues. Germline loops: CDR1 MNHEY, CDR2 SMNVEV (reference sequence). V dropped 6 bases and J dropped 11; count of bases not matched to a gene: 12.

This clone appeared a few times. The rearrangement links TRBV6-1 to TRBJ2-7; 8 bases match TRBD1. The germline gives CDR1 MNHNS, CDR2 SASEGT. V shed 1 base and J 3 bases; nucleotides not matched to a gene: 2. The CDR3 runs 14 residues. This chain's CDR3 is CASSEGDRRYEQYV. In DNA form, the CDR3 reads TGTGCCAGCAGTGAAGGGGACAGGCGCTACGAGCAGTACGTC.

This chain links TRBV7-3 with TRBJ2-3; TRBD1 might be the D (5 bases). V shed 1 base and J shed 2 bases, with 25 bases lying between them. Looked up from germline, CDR1 is SGHTA and CDR2 is FQGTGA. The CDR3 extends over 20 amino acids. Here the CDR3 reads CASSLMPVGRQGASTDTQYF. DNA for the CDR3: TGTGCCAGCAGCTTAATGCCCGTCGGACGGCAGGGCGCATCCACAGATACGCAGTATTTT. Based on the CDR3 plus reference TRBV7-3 and TRBJ2-3, the full variable domain is GAGVSQTPSNKVTEKGKYVELRCDPISGHTALYWYRQSLGQGPEFLIYFQGTGAADDSGLPNDRFFAVRPEGSVSTLKIQRTERGDSAVYLCASSLMPVGRQGASTDTQYFGPGTRLTVL.

J is TRBJ1-2 and V is TRBV18; TRBD1 agrees at 8 bases. The V gene's germline CDR1 is KGHSH and CDR2 LQKENI. The CDR3 is 15 residues long. V lost 5 bases and J lost 3; bases outside the gene matches: 8. The CDR3 is CASSASPGQDYGYTF. CDR3 nucleotide sequence: TGTGCCAGCTCAGCTTCCCCGGGACAGGACTATGGCTACACCTTC.

The genes are TRBV12-5 and TRBJ1-5, with a possible D match to TRBD1 (6 bases). CDR3 length: 16 residues. Germline V gives CDR1 LGHNT, CDR2 FRNRAP. Trimming cost V 1 base and J 3 bases, with 13 bases left between them. CDR3 region: CASGLGTGQLNQPQHF. CDR3 bases: TGTGCTAGTGGTTTGGGGACCGGACAGCTCAATCAGCCCCAGCATTTT.

The chain carries TRBV9 and TRBJ1-5, with D possibly matching TRBD1 (5 bases). Trimming took 6 bases from V and 1 from J, leaving 14 bases between them. The CDR3 loop spans 15 amino acids. Per the germline V gene, CDR1 is SGDLS and CDR2 is YYNGEE. CDR3 coding DNA: TGTGCCAGCAACGTTGGTCCAGGGAGCAATCAGCCCCAGCATTTT. Translation gives CASNVGPGSNQPQHF.

The chain carries TRBV4-1 and TRBJ1-3, with D perhaps TRBD1 (6 bases). V lost 1 base to trimming and J lost 0 bases, with 7 bases between them. In germline, CDR1 is MGHRA, CDR2 YSYEKL. CDR3 length: 15 amino acids. The CDR3, as DNA: TGCGCCAGCAGCCAAGGACAGGCCTCTGGAAACACCATATATTTT. It codes for CASSQGQASGNTIYF.

The genes are TRBV6-5 and TRBJ1-2, with 7 bases that match TRBD1. Germline V gene data show CDR1 as MNHEY and CDR2 as SVGAGI. The CDR3 consists of 14 residues. V was pared by 0 bases and J by 2 bases, with 0 bases of the junction left unmatched. CDR3 sequence reads: CASSYSGGNYGYTF. CDR3 nucleotides: TGTGCCAGCAGTTACTCAGGGGGCAACTATGGCTACACCTTC.

The J gene is TRBJ1-2, the V gene TRBV6-5; 7 bases map to TRBD1. From germline, CDR1 is MNHEY and CDR2 SVGAGI. The CDR3 length is 15 residues. Trimming removed 2 bases from V and 6 bases from J; junction bases left unmatched: 9. The CDR3 loop reads CASSYGSRTGNGYTF. CDR3 bases: TGTGCCAGCAGTTACGGGTCCCGGACAGGAAATGGCTACACCTTC.

The chain carries TRBV6-5 and TRBJ1-4, with D tentatively TRBD1 (6 bases). This CDR3 comprises 13 residues. Germline V CDR1 and CDR2: MNHEY, SVGAGI. V lost 6 bases and J lost 7, with 12 bases in between. In DNA, the CDR3 is TGTGCCAGCAGAGGACAGAACGGTGAAAAACTGTTTTTT. It encodes CASRGQNGEKLFF.

The chain combines TRBV5-6 with TRBJ1-1; TRBD1 agrees at 8 bases. The CDR3 covers 14 residues. Per germline, CDR1 SGHDT and CDR2 YYEEEE. The V gene end was trimmed by 4 bases and the J gene end by 11 bases; junction bases not matched to a gene: 13. DNA for the CDR3: TGTGCCAGCAGCCGGGACAGGACCCCCCTGCGGGCTTTCTTT. This gives the protein CASSRDRTPLRAFF.

This sequence joins TRBV19 and TRBJ1-2; tentatively, D is TRBD1 (5 bases). Germline CDR1 LNHDA, CDR2 SQIVND (reference sequence). The V end was cut by 9 bases, the J end by 7 bases, with 15 bases between. The CDR3 is 12 residues long. The CDR3 DNA reads TGTGCCAGAGCCTTGGCTGGGGCTGGCTACACCTTC. Amino acid sequence: CARALAGAGYTF.

The rearrangement links TRBV25-1 to TRBJ1-1; no clear D. The length of the CDR3 is 14 residues. CDR1 and CDR2 (germline): MGHDK, SYGVNS. Deletions cut 5 bases from V and 12 bases from J, with 22 bases between. CDR3 region: CASSPRAGTPVPFF. The CDR3 DNA sequence: TGTGCCAGCAGTCCAAGAGCGGGTACTCCGGTTCCTTTCTTT.

Here the CDR3 DNA reads TGTGCCTGGGGGGGGTTGGGGGCGCACAATGAGCAGTTCTTC. This translates into CAWGGLGAHNEQFF. This rearrangement joins TRBV30 to TRBJ2-1; D might be TRBD1 or TRBD2, each matching 6 bases. Trimming took 5 bases from V and 5 from J, leaving 16 bases between them. CDR3 length: 14 amino acids. From germline, CDR1 is GTSNPN and CDR2 SVGIG (reference sequence). The full variable domain, completed using reference TRBV30 and TRBJ2-1, is SQTIHQWPATLVQPVGSPLSLECTVEGTSNPNLYWYRQAAGRGLQLLFYSVGIGQISSEVPQNLSASRPQDRQFILSSKKLLLSDSGFYLCAWGGLGAHNEQFFGPGTRLTVL.

The CDR3 reads CASSLARLVNYGYTF. CDR3 coding DNA: TGTGCCAGTAGTTTGGCCCGACTCGTAAACTATGGCTACACCTTC. The chain uses TRBV19 and TRBJ1-2; no clear D. The CDR3 is 15 residues long. Deletions cut 5 bases from V and 2 bases from J, with 15 bases between. Germline V gene lookup returns CDR1 LNHDA and CDR2 SQIVND (reference sequence).

This rearrangement joins TRBV5-6 to TRBJ2-5; 7 bases fit TRBD2. After removal of 4 bases from V and 2 bases from J, the junction contained 14 bases not matched to a gene. The CDR3 runs 17 residues. Germline loops: CDR1 SGHDT, CDR2 YYEEEE. The CDR3 DNA sequence: TGTGCCAGCAGCCTGAGGGGTTCTGGCGGGGGACAAGAGACCCAGTACTTC. Translated: CASSLRGSGGGQETQYF.